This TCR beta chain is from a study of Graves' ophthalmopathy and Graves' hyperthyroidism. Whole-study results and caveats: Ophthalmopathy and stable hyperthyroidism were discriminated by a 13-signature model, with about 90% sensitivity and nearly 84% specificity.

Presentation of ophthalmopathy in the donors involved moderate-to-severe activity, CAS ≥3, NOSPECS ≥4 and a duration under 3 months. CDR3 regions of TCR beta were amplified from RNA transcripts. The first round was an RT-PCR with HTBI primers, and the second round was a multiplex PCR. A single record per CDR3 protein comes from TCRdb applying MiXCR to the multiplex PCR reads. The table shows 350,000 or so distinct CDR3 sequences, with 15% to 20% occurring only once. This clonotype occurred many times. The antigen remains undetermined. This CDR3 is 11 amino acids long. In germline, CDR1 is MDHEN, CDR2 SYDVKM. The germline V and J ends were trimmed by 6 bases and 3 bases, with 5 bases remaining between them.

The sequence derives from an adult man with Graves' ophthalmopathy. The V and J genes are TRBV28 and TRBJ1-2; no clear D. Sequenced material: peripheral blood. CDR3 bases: TGTGCCAGCAGGGGGTACTATGGCTACACCTTC. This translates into CASRGYYGYTF.